The rows below give T cell receptor beta chains drawn from one sample of a study of vaccination and CD4 T cells after COVID-19. MiXCR, run by TCRdb on the PCR reads, gives a single entry per CDR3 protein. The profile covers 15,000 to 20,000 distinct CDR3 sequences, with less than 65% appearing a single time and 9.5% to 15% taken by the ten largest. These receptors are not linked to any known antigen. The specimen sequenced was CD4+ T cells from blood, cultured in vitro. The receptors stem from a human donor who had recovered from COVID-19. Both conserved end residues are part of each CDR3. The D gene is left open where the match is weak. Clone size is stated in some rows and not others, as once, few, many or a class when expanded.

clone_size	d_call	v_call	j_call	cdr3_nt	cdr3_aa
-	-	TRBV19	TRBJ2-2	TGTGCCAGTAGTATAGGGTGGAACCGTAACACCGGGGAGCTGTTTTTT	CASSIGWNRNTGELFF
-	-	TRBV20-1	TRBJ2-3	TGCAGTGCTTACAAAACAGGCAGGGGCACAGATACGCAGTATTTT	CSAYKTGRGTDTQYF
-	-	TRBV6-1	TRBJ1-2	TGTGCCAGCAGTGAAGGGAGGAGGGCGGAGTACTATGGCTACACCTTC	CASSEGRRAEYYGYTF
-	-	TRBV27	TRBJ2-3	TGTGCCAGCAGTTTAGAGGCGGGGGCCGCGCCGGTAGATACGCAGTATTTT	CASSLEAGAAPVDTQYF
-	TRBD1	TRBV7-9	TRBJ2-3	TGTGCCAGCAGCTCTAAGCCCGGGACAGGGTCAGATACGCAGTATTTT	CASSSKPGTGSDTQYF
-	-	TRBV20-1	TRBJ2-4	TGCAGTGCTGGAGTCGAAGGGGTAAACATTCAGTACTTC	CSAGVEGVNIQYF
-	TRBD1	TRBV20-1	TRBJ1-6	TGCAGTGCAAGACAGGGACACAATAATTCACCCCTCCACTTT	CSARQGHNNSPLHF
-	TRBD1	TRBV6-1	TRBJ1-2	TGTGCCAGCAGAGGGACAGGGGAACTAGGTGGCTACACCTTC	CASRGTGELGGYTF
-	TRBD1	TRBV28	TRBJ1-3	TGTGCCAGCAGTTTATACAGGGGAGGTAACACCATATATTTT	CASSLYRGGNTIYF
-	TRBD1	TRBV27	TRBJ1-2	TGTGCCAGCAGTTTGCGCCGGACAGGGGTTAACTATGGCTACACCTTC	CASSLRRTGVNYGYTF
-	TRBD2	TRBV7-2	TRBJ2-7	TGTGCCAGCAGCTCAGAACCGGGAGGCGCGCGAGAGCAGTACTTC	CASSSEPGGAREQYF
-	-	TRBV6-1	TRBJ2-2	TGTGCCAGCAGTGGGGGACGGGGCACCGGGGAGCTGTTTTTT	CASSGGRGTGELFF
-	-	TRBV12-3/TRBV12-4	TRBJ2-7	TGTGCCAGCAGTTTATCGGGACACAACTACGAGCAGTACTTC	CASSLSGHNYEQYF
-	-	TRBV7-9	TRBJ2-5	TGTGCCAGCAGCCCCATGGCTGGCGGGTTGGTGACCCAGTACTTC	CASSPMAGGLVTQYF
-	-	TRBV6-5	TRBJ1-5	TGTGCCAGCAGTTACTCGGGGGGGGCCGCTAATCAGCCCCAGCATTTT	CASSYSGGAANQPQHF
-	-	TRBV21-1	TRBJ2-7	TGTGCCAGCAGCGTACTGACAGGCGAGCCCTACGAGCAGTACTTC	CASSVLTGEPYEQYF
-	-	TRBV30	TRBJ2-5	TGTGCCTGGAATATGGACTACCAAGAGACCCAGTACTTC	CAWNMDYQETQYF
-	TRBD2	TRBV28	TRBJ2-7	TGTGCCAGCAGTCAACTGGGACTAGCTGGTGAGCAGTACTTC	CASSQLGLAGEQYF
-	-	TRBV27	TRBJ1-5	TGTGCCAGCAGTTTATCGGGCGGCAATCAGCCCCAGCATTTT	CASSLSGGNQPQHF
-	TRBD1	TRBV20-1	TRBJ1-5	TGCAGTGCTAGAGTGGCGACAGGGGGCGGTCAGCCCCAGCATTTT	CSARVATGGGQPQHF
-	TRBD1	TRBV20-1	TRBJ2-7	TGCAGTGCCCCCCAGCCCCGACAGGGTTCCTACGAGCAGTACTTC	CSAPQPRQGSYEQYF
-	TRBD1	TRBV18	TRBJ1-2	TGTGCCAGCTCAGACAGGGCCGACTATGGCTACACCTTC	CASSDRADYGYTF
-	TRBD1	TRBV15	TRBJ1-4	TGTGCCACCAGCAGAGATCAGGGGGGGGAAAAACTGTTTTTT	CATSRDQGGEKLFF
-	-	TRBV6-5	TRBJ2-5	TGTGCCAACAGTTCGGGGCGGGAGACCCAGTACTTC	CANSSGRETQYF
-	-	TRBV27	TRBJ1-2	TGTGCCAGCAGTTTGAGGCGGGACTATGGCTACACCTTC	CASSLRRDYGYTF
-	-	TRBV5-1	TRBJ1-2	TGCGCCAGCAGCTTGCGTGGCGCCTCTGGCTACACCTTC	CASSLRGASGYTF
few	-	TRBV7-2	TRBJ2-7	TGTGCCAGCAGCTTAAACGCGGCGAATCCCTACGAGCAGTACTTC	CASSLNAANPYEQYF
-	TRBD1	TRBV18	TRBJ1-1	TGTGCCAGCTCACCCGACAGGGGGTGGACTGAAGCTTTCTTT	CASSPDRGWTEAFF
-	TRBD1	TRBV2	TRBJ1-2	TGTGCCGGACAGGGGCCCCCCGATGGCTACACCTTC	CAGQGPPDGYTF
-	-	TRBV30	TRBJ1-1	TGTGCCTGGAGTGTGCAGTCGAACACTGAAGCTTTCTTT	CAWSVQSNTEAFF
-	-	TRBV19	TRBJ2-5	TGTGCCAGCTCTAGGGCAGCCCCAGGGGAGACCCAGTACTTC	CASSRAAPGETQYF
few	-	TRBV27	TRBJ1-5	TGTGCCAGCAGCGCTCAAACTAGGCGGGATGTAAAGCAGCCCCAGCATTTT	CASSAQTRRDVKQPQHF
few	-	TRBV7-8	TRBJ2-5	TGTGCCAGCAGCTTAGAGGACGGGGCAGCCCAAGAGACCCAGTACTTC	CASSLEDGAAQETQYF
-	TRBD1	TRBV20-1	TRBJ1-1	TGCAGTGCTCAAATATGGGACAGCTTGAACACTGAAGCTTTCTTT	CSAQIWDSLNTEAFF
-	TRBD1	TRBV11-2	TRBJ1-5	TGTGCCAGCAGCTTAGCGCAGGGGGCCCATCAGCCCCAGCATTTT	CASSLAQGAHQPQHF
-	TRBD2	TRBV18	TRBJ2-7	TGTGCCAGCTCACCACAAGGACTAGCGGCGTCCTACGAGCAGTACTTC	CASSPQGLAASYEQYF
-	-	TRBV20-1	TRBJ2-5	TGCAGTGCTAACCTCGGGGCGGGTCGGCCCATGACCCAGTACTTC	CSANLGAGRPMTQYF
-	-	TRBV10-1	TRBJ2-7	TGCGCCAGCAGTGACTCGCCAGGGCGAAACGAGCAGTACTTC	CASSDSPGRNEQYF
few	TRBD1	TRBV5-4	TRBJ1-2	TGTGCCAGCAGCCCTCAGGGACAGGGTCCCTATGGCTACACCTTC	CASSPQGQGPYGYTF
-	-	TRBV28	TRBJ2-3	TGTGCCAGCAGTACTTCAGCCTCCGGCACAGATACGCAGTATTTT	CASSTSASGTDTQYF
-	-	TRBV21-1	TRBJ2-7	TGTGCCAGCAGCAAAAGGTACAGGCAGTACTTC	CASSKRYRQYF
-	TRBD2	TRBV2	TRBJ2-7	TGTGCCAGCAGGACCACTAGCGGAGGCTACGAGCAGTACTTC	CASRTTSGGYEQYF
-	TRBD1	TRBV27	TRBJ1-2	TGTGCCAGCAGTAAGACAGACAGGGGCTTGGGTGGCTACACCTTC	CASSKTDRGLGGYTF
once	-	TRBV11-2	TRBJ1-1	TGTGCCAGCAGCTCGGAAGGATGGAGGAACACTGAAGCTTTCTTT	CASSSEGWRNTEAFF